The clone carrying this TCR beta chain was seen only once. Its specificity is not known. The data were produced by immunoSEQ multiplex PCR, yet TCRdb's version contains in-frame clones alone and is incomplete. The profile shows 140,000 to 150,000 clones, 89% of them singletons. The entry originates in a study of T cell responses to AZD1222 COVID-19 vaccine. Regarding the study as a whole: Only 5 to 7 individuals given AZD1222 were seropositive at baseline. Regions 160-218 and 743-854 dominated among vaccine-associated CD4 TCRs spanning spike.

This TCR was recovered from an adult in good health. Source: peripheral blood, taken on day 0 of AZD1222 vaccination.

The CDR3 sequence: CASSPLTGVVYEQYF. The CDR3 DNA reads TGTGCCAGCTCACCTCTTACAGGGGTGGTATACGAGCAGTACTTC. V usage is TRBV18 and J usage is TRBJ2-7, with TRBD1 matching 7 bases. CDR3 length equals 15 residues. V dropped 3 bases and J dropped 4; count of bases not matched to a gene: 9. Germline CDR1 is KGHSH and CDR2 is LQKENI.